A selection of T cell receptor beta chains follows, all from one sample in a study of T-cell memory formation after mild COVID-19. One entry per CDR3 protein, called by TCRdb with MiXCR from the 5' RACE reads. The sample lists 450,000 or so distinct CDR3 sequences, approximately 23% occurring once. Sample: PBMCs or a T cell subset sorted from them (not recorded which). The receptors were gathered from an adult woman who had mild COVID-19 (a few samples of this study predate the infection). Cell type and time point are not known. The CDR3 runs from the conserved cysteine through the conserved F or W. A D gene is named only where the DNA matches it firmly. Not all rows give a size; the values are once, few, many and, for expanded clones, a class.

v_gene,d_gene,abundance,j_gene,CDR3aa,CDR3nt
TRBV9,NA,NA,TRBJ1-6,CASSAWEGNSPLHF,TGTGCCAGCAGCGCCTGGGAGGGAAATTCACCCCTCCACTTT
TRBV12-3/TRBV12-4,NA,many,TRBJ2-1,CASSFRNEQFF,TGTGCCAGCAGCTTTCGCAATGAGCAGTTCTTC
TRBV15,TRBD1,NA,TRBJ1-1,CATSRAGQPNTEAFF,TGTGCCACCAGCAGAGCGGGACAGCCGAACACTGAAGCTTTCTTT
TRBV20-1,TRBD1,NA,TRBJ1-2,CSAKYPGGGYGYTF,TGCAGTGCTAAGTACCCAGGGGGCGGCTATGGCTACACCTTC
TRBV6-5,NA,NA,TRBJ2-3,CASGLGGVTDTQYF,TGTGCCAGCGGGTTGGGGGGAGTGACAGATACGCAGTATTTT
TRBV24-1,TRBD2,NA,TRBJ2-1,CATSDPGLAGGQFF,TGTGCCACCAGTGACCCTGGACTAGCGGGAGGGCAGTTCTTC
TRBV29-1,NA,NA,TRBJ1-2,CSVSELGYGYTF,TGCAGCGTTTCGGAGCTAGGCTATGGCTACACCTTC
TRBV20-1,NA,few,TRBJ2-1,CSARRGFENEQFF,TGCAGTGCTAGGAGGGGGTTTGAGAATGAGCAGTTCTTC
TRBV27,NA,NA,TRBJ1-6,CASSPTSSYNSPLHF,TGTGCCAGCAGTCCCACGAGCTCCTATAATTCACCCCTCCACTTT
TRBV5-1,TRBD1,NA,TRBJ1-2,CASSTRQGSLVNYGYTF,TGCGCCAGCAGCACTAGACAGGGTAGTCTCGTTAACTATGGCTACACCTTC
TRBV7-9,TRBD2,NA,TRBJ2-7,CASSFAGAYEQYF,TGTGCCAGCAGCTTCGCGGGAGCCTACGAGCAGTACTTC
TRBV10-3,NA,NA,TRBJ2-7,CATSGQGDNSYEQYF,TGTGCCACCTCCGGTCAGGGTGATAATTCCTACGAGCAGTACTTC
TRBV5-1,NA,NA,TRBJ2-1,CASSLTPGVYNEQFF,TGCGCCAGCAGCTTGACCCCAGGGGTCTACAATGAGCAGTTCTTC
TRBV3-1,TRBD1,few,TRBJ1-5,CASSQDLGTENQPQHF,TGTGCCAGCAGCCAAGATTTAGGGACAGAGAATCAGCCCCAGCATTTT
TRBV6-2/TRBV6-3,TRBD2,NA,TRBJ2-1,CASSTHSGGNEQFF,TGTGCCAGCAGTACGCATAGCGGGGGTAATGAGCAGTTCTTC
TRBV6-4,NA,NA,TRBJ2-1,CASSDLAGDEQFF,TGTGCCAGCAGTGACTTGGCTGGGGATGAGCAGTTCTTC
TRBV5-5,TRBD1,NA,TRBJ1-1,CASSASRDRGLLNTEAFF,TGTGCCAGCAGCGCGTCCCGGGACAGGGGGCTGTTGAACACTGAAGCTTTCTTT
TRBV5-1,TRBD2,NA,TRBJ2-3,CASSFGTSRTDTQYF,TGCGCCAGCAGCTTCGGGACTAGCCGCACAGATACGCAGTATTTT
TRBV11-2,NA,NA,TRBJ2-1,CASSLVVLAYEQFF,TGTGCCAGCAGCTTAGTGGTCTTAGCCTATGAGCAGTTCTTC
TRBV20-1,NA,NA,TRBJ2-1,CSAGNWGGNEQFF,TGCAGTGCTGGGAACTGGGGAGGCAATGAGCAGTTCTTC
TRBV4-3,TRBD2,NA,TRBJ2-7,CASSQEGTSGHYEQYF,TGCGCCAGCAGCCAAGAAGGGACTAGCGGACACTACGAGCAGTACTTC
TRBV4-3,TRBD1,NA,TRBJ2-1,CASSQGDRQYNEQFF,TGCGCCAGCAGCCAAGGGGACAGACAATACAATGAGCAGTTCTTC
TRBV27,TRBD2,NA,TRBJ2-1,CASAGGFRYNEQFF,TGTGCCAGCGCGGGGGGGTTTCGATACAATGAGCAGTTCTTC
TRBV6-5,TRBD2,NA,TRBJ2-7,CASSYMVAGDPQHF,TGTGCCAGCAGTTACATGGTAGCGGGAGACCCACAGCATTTC
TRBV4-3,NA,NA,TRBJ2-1,CASSQPTRSSYNEQFF,TGCGCCAGCAGCCAACCCACTAGGAGCTCCTACAATGAGCAGTTCTTC
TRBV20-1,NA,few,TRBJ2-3,CSASARLSSSTDTQYF,TGCAGTGCTTCTGCCCGGTTATCCAGCAGCACAGATACGCAGTATTTT
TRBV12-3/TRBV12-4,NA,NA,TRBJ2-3,CASSLGPLHTDTQYF,TGTGCCAGCAGTTTAGGGCCCTTACACACAGATACGCAGTATTTT
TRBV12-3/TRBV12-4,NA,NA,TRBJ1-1,CASKRVPAPEAFF,TGTGCCAGCAAAAGGGTCCCGGCTCCTGAAGCTTTCTTT
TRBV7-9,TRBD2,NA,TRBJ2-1,CASSLREARENEQFF,TGTGCCAGCAGCTTACGGGAGGCACGGGAGAATGAGCAGTTCTTC
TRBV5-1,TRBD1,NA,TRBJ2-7,CASSGTDSYEQYF,TGCGCCAGCAGCGGGACAGACAGCTACGAGCAGTACTTC
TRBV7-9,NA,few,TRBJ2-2,CASSTYRGTGELFF,TGTGCCAGCAGCACGTATAGGGGCACCGGGGAGCTGTTTTTT